Listed below are T cell receptor beta chains from one sample, sequenced in a study of T cell changes during pregnancy in multiple sclerosis. Libraries were prepared by immunoSEQ multiplex PCR; TCRdb keeps only in-frame clonotypes and omits some of them. The sample yields tens of thousands of clones, 90% to 95% seen once. The sequencing used peripheral blood, collected in the second trimester of pregnancy. All receptors come from a female donor with multiple sclerosis, enrolled in a pregnancy study. CDR3s include the opening cysteine and the closing phenylalanine or tryptophan.

j_gene: TRBJ1-5
v_gene: TRBV5-4
CDR3aa: CASSQGQGGQPQHF

j_gene: TRBJ2-2
v_gene: TRBV28
CDR3aa: CASSLMRAPRSGRSPGELFF

j_gene: TRBJ2-5
v_gene: TRBV27
CDR3aa: CASSLYAGAMETQYF

j_gene: TRBJ2-2
v_gene: TRBV9
CDR3aa: CASSVGRGAVTGELFF

j_gene: TRBJ2-2
v_gene: TRBV30
CDR3aa: CAWSVIGEPGLANGELFF

j_gene: TRBJ1-1
v_gene: TRBV5-5
CDR3aa: CASSQDRLYEAFF

j_gene: TRBJ1-1
v_gene: TRBV11-2
CDR3aa: CASSSRQGDTEAFF

j_gene: TRBJ1-4
v_gene: TRBV2
CDR3aa: CASSLGGGEKLFF

j_gene: TRBJ2-7
v_gene: TRBV28
CDR3aa: CASSQRLRNPGYEQYF

j_gene: TRBJ2-7
v_gene: TRBV28
CDR3aa: CASSRTSGNTIYEQYF

j_gene: TRBJ2-3
v_gene: TRBV19
CDR3aa: CASGPGHSVPDTQYF

j_gene: TRBJ1-2
v_gene: TRBV27
CDR3aa: CASSKRTGDGYTF

j_gene: TRBJ1-4
v_gene: TRBV21-1
CDR3aa: CATQDEKLFF

j_gene: TRBJ1-2
v_gene: TRBV27
CDR3aa: CASAPDRATNYGYTF

j_gene: TRBJ2-7
v_gene: TRBV27
CDR3aa: CASSSPGTGNYEQYF

j_gene: TRBJ1-5
v_gene: TRBV4-1
CDR3aa: CASSQDLGGSNQPQHF

j_gene: TRBJ2-3
v_gene: TRBV30
CDR3aa: CACRRGAITDTQYF

j_gene: TRBJ2-2
v_gene: TRBV28
CDR3aa: CASSFRGGGSAGELFF